This is a list of T cell receptor beta chains from one sample in a study of T-cell reconstitution after alpha-beta-depleted transplantation in children. TCRdb called the PCR reads again in MiXCR, with one record for every CDR3 protein. The table lists some 95,000 distinct CDR3 sequences, 23% of them singletons. Sequences were derived from PBMCs, sampled before TCRalphabeta/CD19-depleted stem cell transplant. The receptor set was obtained from a boy aged 2 to 10 with acute lymphoblastic leukemia, due to receive a stem cell transplant. Both conserved end residues are part of each CDR3. D genes are given only for firm matches. Some rows mark clone size as missing; the rest say once, few, many or name a class of expanded clone.

V gene	clone size	D gene	J gene	CDR3 protein	CDR3 DNA
TRBV3-1	-	-	TRBJ2-5	CASSPVSRERVETQYF	TGTGCCAGCAGCCCTGTTTCCCGGGAACGGGTAGAGACCCAGTACTTC
TRBV11-2	-	TRBD2	TRBJ2-7	CASSLDRASGMYEQYF	TGTGCCAGCAGCTTAGATCGGGCTAGCGGGATGTACGAGCAGTACTTC
TRBV5-1	-	-	TRBJ2-4	CASSPIAEGNVQYF	TGCGCCAGCAGCCCTATAGCGGAGGGGAACGTTCAGTACTTC
TRBV20-1	-	-	TRBJ1-2	CSARSDRPEGGDTF	TGCAGTGCTAGATCGGACAGACCAGAGGGCGGCGACACCTTC
TRBV3-1	-	TRBD2	TRBJ2-5	CASSHGLEEETQYF	TGTGCCAGCAGCCACGGACTAGAGGAAGAGACCCAGTACTTC
TRBV12-3/TRBV12-4	-	-	TRBJ2-5	CASSLGPIQQETQYF	TGTGCCAGCAGTTTGGGTCCAATACAACAAGAGACCCAGTACTTC
TRBV29-1	many	-	TRBJ2-1	CSVALSSYNEQFF	TGCAGCGTTGCCTTGAGCTCCTACAATGAGCAGTTCTTC
TRBV4-1	-	-	TRBJ2-6	CASSHGASSGANVLTF	TGCGCCAGCAGCCACGGAGCCTCCTCTGGGGCCAACGTCCTGACTTTC
TRBV11-1	-	TRBD1	TRBJ2-7	CACSTTDRDNNINSYEQYF	TGTGCCTGCAGTACAACGGACAGGGATAACAATATAAATTCCTACGAGCAGTACTTC
TRBV4-3	-	-	TRBJ2-3	CASSQTPGTPTDTQYF	TGCGCCAGCAGCCAGACCCCAGGTACCCCCACAGATACGCAGTATTTT
TRBV7-9	few	-	TRBJ2-2	CASSLAGAHTGELFF	TGTGCCAGCAGCTTAGCGGGGGCCCACACCGGGGAGCTGTTTTTT
TRBV20-1	many	-	TRBJ2-5	CSVYRPSGTQYF	TGCAGTGTTTATCGACCGTCTGGGACCCAGTACTTC
TRBV5-6	few	TRBD2	TRBJ2-3	CASSPPGKRGATDTQYF	TGTGCCAGCAGCCCCCCGGGAAAGCGGGGCGCCACAGATACGCAGTATTTT
TRBV7-9	few	-	TRBJ2-4	CASSFRTGNIQYF	TGTGCCAGCAGCTTTAGGACGGGAAACATTCAGTACTTC
TRBV4-3	-	TRBD2	TRBJ2-7	CASSQDQAGGGAEQYF	TGCGCCAGCAGCCAAGACCAAGCGGGAGGCGGGGCGGAGCAGTACTTC
TRBV5-1	-	TRBD2	TRBJ2-3	CASSLGLASSTDTQYF	TGCGCCAGCAGCTTGGGACTAGCGTCTAGCACAGATACGCAGTATTTT
TRBV6-5	-	TRBD2	TRBJ2-1	CASSSLLAGGINEQFF	TGTGCCAGCAGTTCCCTACTAGCGGGAGGTATCAATGAGCAGTTCTTC
TRBV9	-	TRBD2	TRBJ2-2	CASSAWTSGTGELFF	TGTGCCAGCAGCGCCTGGACTAGCGGCACCGGGGAGCTGTTTTTT
TRBV9	-	TRBD1	TRBJ2-2	CASSVEAGGAETGELFF	TGTGCCAGCAGCGTAGAAGCAGGGGGCGCGGAGACCGGGGAGCTGTTTTTT
TRBV11-2	many	-	TRBJ2-2	CATRGGGGELFF	TGTGCCACCAGAGGGGGTGGCGGGGAGCTGTTTTTT
TRBV5-6	many	-	TRBJ2-5	CASSLGAQETQYF	TGTGCCAGCAGCTTGGGGGCCCAAGAGACCCAGTACTTC
TRBV11-2	many	TRBD2	TRBJ2-1	CASSSRTSVWETQFF	TGTGCCAGCAGCTCCCGGACTAGTGTTTGGGAAACACAGTTCTTC
TRBV9	-	TRBD2	TRBJ2-1	CASSGPSGGGHNEQFF	TGTGCCAGCAGCGGCCCGTCGGGAGGGGGTCACAATGAGCAGTTCTTC
TRBV6-2/TRBV6-3	-	-	TRBJ2-1	CASSYAAEYNEQFF	TGTGCCAGCAGTTACGCAGCGGAGTACAATGAGCAGTTCTTC
TRBV12-3/TRBV12-4	-	-	TRBJ1-1	CASSRPGRNTEAFF	TGTGCCAGCAGTCGACCGGGACGAAACACTGAAGCTTTCTTT
TRBV7-2	-	-	TRBJ1-2	CASSLPSWLGGYTF	TGTGCCAGCAGCTTACCCTCATGGCTGGGAGGCTACACCTTC
TRBV28	few	-	TRBJ2-3	CASSFSASTDTQYF	TGTGCCAGCAGTTTTAGCGCTTCCACAGATACGCAGTATTTT
TRBV27	few	-	TRBJ2-3	CASSSSTASDTQYF	-
TRBV4-2	-	-	TRBJ1-1	CASSQDPGGSKNTEAFF	TGTGCCAGCAGCCAAGATCCGGGGGGGAGCAAAAACACTGAAGCTTTCTTT
TRBV7-2	-	-	TRBJ1-1	CASSLIGPTEAFF	TGTGCCAGCAGCTTAATCGGTCCCACTGAAGCTTTCTTT
TRBV7-3	-	TRBD1	TRBJ2-6	CASSLQGAGANVLTF	TGTGCCAGCAGCTTACAGGGGGCTGGGGCCAACGTCCTGACTTTC
TRBV4-3	few	-	TRBJ2-1	CASSQLGLAIYEQFF	TGCGCCAGCAGCCAATTAGGGCTAGCGATCTATGAGCAGTTCTTC
TRBV11-2	few	TRBD1	TRBJ2-7	CASSFGTAYEQYF	TGTGCCAGCAGCTTCGGGACAGCCTACGAGCAGTACTTC
TRBV20-1	-	-	TRBJ1-3	CSATIGGNTIYF	TGCAGTGCCACCATCGGCGGAAACACCATATATTTT
TRBV28	-	-	TRBJ2-7	CATRHSGAAYEQYF	TGTGCCACTCGACATTCGGGGGCGGCCTACGAGCAGTACTTC
TRBV5-1	-	TRBD2	TRBJ2-7	CASSFVGGRQDEQYF	TGCGCCAGCAGCTTCGTTGGCGGGAGGCAAGACGAGCAGTACTTC
TRBV27	-	-	TRBJ2-1	CASSHGPLRYSYNEQFF	TGTGCCAGCAGTCACGGCCCCCTCCGGTACTCCTACAATGAGCAGTTCTTC
TRBV29-1	-	-	TRBJ1-1	CSASPGREAFF	TGCAGCGCTAGTCCGGGGAGGGAAGCTTTCTTT
TRBV20-1	-	-	TRBJ2-3	CSARVRVGGYTDTQYF	TGCAGTGCTAGGGTTAGGGTCGGGGGTTACACAGATACGCAGTATTTT
TRBV30	-	TRBD1	TRBJ2-5	CAWRRGQDSETQYF	TGTGCCTGGAGGCGGGGACAGGATTCAGAGACCCAGTACTTC
TRBV20-1	-	-	TRBJ2-5	CSAPARGQETQYF	TGCAGTGCCCCCGCAAGGGGACAAGAGACCCAGTACTTC
TRBV28	-	-	TRBJ1-4	CASSFGGMSTNEKLFF	TGTGCCAGCAGTTTCGGAGGGATGAGCACTAATGAAAAACTGTTTTTT